A single sample gave rise to the 21 T cell receptor beta chains below, sequenced in a study of T cell responses to AZD1222 COVID-19 vaccine. Data came from immunoSEQ multiplex PCR; TCRdb stores just in-frame clones and leaves some out. The sample has about 75,000 clones; roughly 84% are singletons. The source material was peripheral blood, sampled 28 days after the second AZD1222 dose. The receptors stem from an adult who received the AZD1222 COVID-19 vaccine.

The CDR3 DNA sequence: TGTGCCAGCAGCGGGACTATCACAGATACGCAGTATTTT. Translated: CASSGTITDTQYF. The genes are TRBV6-5 and TRBJ2-3; 7 positions match TRBD2. Trimming at V came to 6 bases and at J to 2 bases, leaving 2 bases not matched to a gene. Per the germline V gene, CDR1 is MNHEY and CDR2 is SVGAGI. The CDR3 is 13 residues long.

J is TRBJ1-5 and V is TRBV6-2 or TRBV6-3; D uncertain. Germline values: CDR1 MNHEY, CDR2 SVGEGT. Trimming took 2 bases from V and 2 from J, leaving 10 bases between them. The CDR3 extends over 15 amino acids. The CDR3 is CASSYPGQGNQPQHF. The CDR3 bases are TGTGCCAGCAGTTACCCCGGCCAGGGCAATCAGCCCCAGCATTTT.

CDR3 sequence (DNA): TGTGCCAGCCCAAAGGGGCAGGTAAGTAGCAATCAGCCCCAGCATTTT. It specifies CASPKGQVSSNQPQHF. The chain combines TRBV7-9 with TRBJ1-5; possible D gene TRBD1, 5 bases. The CDR3 is made up of 16 amino acids. Germline V gene lookup returns CDR1 SEHNR and CDR2 FQNEAQ (reference sequence). Between the trimmed V and J ends, which lost 8 bases and 0 bases, there was a span of 17 bases.

The chain joins TRBV2 to TRBJ2-5, with D unresolved. This CDR3 is 13 amino acids long. V was shortened by 7 bases and J by 5 bases, with 14 bases between the two germline ends. CDR1 is SNHLY and CDR2 is FYNNEI in the germline V gene. In DNA, the CDR3 is TGTGCCAGCACTTCGGACCTCAGGGAGACCCAGTACTTC. This codes for CASTSDLRETQYF.

The rearrangement uses TRBV10-3 and TRBJ1-1; D is uncertain. CDR1 and CDR2 from the germline V gene are ENHRY and SYGVKD. Trimming removed 6 bases at V and 1 base at J, with 12 bases between. The CDR3 contains 14 residues. This chain's CDR3 is CAIRRHGTNTEAFF. The CDR3 DNA reads TGTGCCATCAGGAGACACGGAACGAACACTGAAGCTTTCTTT.

This rearrangement joins TRBV6-6 to TRBJ2-3; D is ambiguous. Germline CDR1 and CDR2: MNHNY and SVGAGI (reference sequence). This CDR3 region has 15 residues. The V end was cut by 0 bases, the J end by 6 bases, with 13 bases between. CDR3 DNA: TGTGCCAGCAGTTACTCGAACCCCCTAGTGGATACGCAGTATTTT. This codes for CASSYSNPLVDTQYF.

Written as DNA, the CDR3 is TGTGCCAGTAGTGCGGGACTAGCGGGGCCCAATGAGCAGTTCTTC. Protein product: CASSAGLAGPNEQFF. The gene calls are TRBV19 and TRBJ2-1; TRBD2 aligns across 13 bases. V lost 5 bases, J lost 6 bases, and 4 bases stayed unmatched. The CDR3 runs to 15 residues. Germline-derived CDR1 and CDR2 are LNHDA and SQIVND (reference sequence). The full variable domain, rest sourced from reference TRBV19 and TRBJ2-1, is DGGITQSPKYLFRKEGQNVTLSCEQNLNHDAMYWYRQDPGQGLRLIYYSQIVNDFQKGDIAEGYSVSREKKESFPLTVTSAQKNPTAFYLCASSAGLAGPNEQFFGPGTRLTVL.

This clone was detected only a few times. Here the CDR3 reads CATSKSDRPLYGYTF. In DNA, the CDR3 is TGTGCCACCAGCAAGTCTGACAGGCCCCTCTATGGCTACACCTTC. The genes are TRBV15 and TRBJ1-2; possibly TRBD1 for D (6 bases). This CDR3 has 15 amino acids. Trimming left V 4 bases short and J 4 bases short, with 16 bases between. The germline gives CDR1 LNHNV, CDR2 YYDKDF (reference sequence).

This chain joins TRBV10-1 and TRBJ1-2; possibly TRBD1 for D (6 bases). This CDR3 has 15 amino acids. From germline, CDR1 is WNHNN and CDR2 SYGVQD (reference sequence). Trimming took off 9 bases at V and 9 bases at J, with 26 bases between the two ends. For the CDR3, the DNA is TGCGCCAGAGAAGAACGCAGGGGAACATCAATAAGCTACACCTTC. Translation gives CAREERRGTSISYTF.

The V and J genes are TRBV7-3 and TRBJ2-7, with D possibly being TRBD1 (6 bases). Trimming took 2 bases from V and 2 from J, leaving 10 bases between them. The CDR3 runs 14 residues. Germline values: CDR1 SGHTA, CDR2 FQGTGA. The CDR3 DNA is TGTGCCAGCAGCTTATATCAGGGGCCCTACGAGCAGTACTTC. Its protein product is CASSLYQGPYEQYF.

CDR3 region: CAWGDRGAPREKLFF. Here the CDR3 DNA reads TGTGCCTGGGGGGACAGGGGGGCCCCGCGAGAAAAACTGTTTTTT. The chain has TRBV30 and TRBJ1-4; TRBD1 matches at 11 bases. CDR3 length equals 15 residues. Trimming cost V 5 bases and J 8 bases; bases outside gene matches: 10. Germline V gene sequence: CDR1 GTSNPN, CDR2 SVGIG (reference sequence).

This clone appeared a single time. The chain uses TRBV7-2 and TRBJ2-3; D remains ambiguous. V lost 1 base and J lost 4, with 12 bases in between. The germline gives CDR1 SGHTA, CDR2 FQGNSA. The CDR3 runs 15 residues. The CDR3 reads CASSLEAVAADTQYF. In DNA, the CDR3 is TGTGCCAGCAGCTTAGAGGCAGTTGCCGCAGATACGCAGTATTTT.

The chain links TRBV7-2 to TRBJ2-7; the match to TRBD1 covers 8 bases. The CDR3 sequence is 15 residues long. Germline assignment: CDR1 SGHTA and CDR2 FQGNSA. The trim removed 6 bases at V and 3 bases at J, leaving 10 bases unmatched. CDR3 nucleotides: TGTGCCAGCAGGGTTACCGGGACAGGTAACTACGAGCAGTACTTC. It is translated as CASRVTGTGNYEQYF.

The chain couples TRBV6-1 to TRBJ1-1, with D maybe TRBD1 (6 bases). Germline CDR1 and CDR2: MNHNS and SASEGT. The CDR3 spans 14 residues. The V end was cut by 0 bases, the J end by 4 bases, with 9 bases between. CDR3 protein: CASSEANRVTEAFF. In DNA, the CDR3 is TGTGCCAGCAGTGAAGCGAACAGGGTCACTGAAGCTTTCTTT.

The J gene is TRBJ2-6, the V gene TRBV11-2; the D is unclear. V was shortened by 3 bases and J by 0 bases, with 6 bases between the two germline ends. The CDR3 runs 15 residues. Per germline, CDR1 SGHAT and CDR2 FQNNGV. This chain's CDR3 is CASSFGVSGANVLTF. CDR3 DNA sequence: TGTGCCAGCAGCTTTGGAGTCTCTGGGGCCAACGTCCTGACTTTC.

J is TRBJ2-5 and V is TRBV4-3; possible D gene TRBD2, 5 bases. Trimming removed 4 bases from V and 4 bases from J, with 13 bases in between. The CDR3 extends over 14 amino acids. The germline V gene encodes CDR1 LGHNA and CDR2 YSLEER. CDR3 nucleotides: TGCGCCAGCAGCCCCTTAGGGAGCCCAGAGACCCAGTACTTC. It yields the protein CASSPLGSPETQYF.

A single count supports this clone. The CDR3 loop reads CASSIWGRDTQYF. CDR3 DNA: TGTGCCAGTAGTATCTGGGGGAGAGATACGCAGTATTTT. The chain joins TRBV19 to TRBJ2-3; D possibly uses TRBD1 or TRBD2 (5 bases each). CDR1 and CDR2 (germline): LNHDA, SQIVND (reference sequence). The V end lost 3 bases, the J end lost 5 bases, and 9 bases lay between the germline ends. This CDR3 region has 13 residues.

V gene TRBV30 combines with J gene TRBJ1-5; D uncertain. The CDR3 is made up of 13 amino acids. V shed 4 bases and J shed 4 bases, with 11 bases lying between them. CDR1 and CDR2 from the germline V gene are GTSNPN and SVGIG (reference sequence). CDR3: CAWNIGRNQPQHF. CDR3 nucleotides: TGTGCCTGGAATATTGGGCGGAATCAGCCCCAGCATTTT.

This sequence joins TRBV7-2 and TRBJ2-7, with 7 bases that match TRBD1. The length of the CDR3 is 15 residues. The junction had 9 bases not matched to a gene; V was cut back by 4 bases and J by 3 bases. Germline V gene data show CDR1 as SGHTA and CDR2 as FQGNSA. The CDR3 DNA is TGTGCCAGCAGCTCAAAAGGGGGCACCGGCTACGAGCAGTACTTC. Translated: CASSSKGGTGYEQYF.

A few counts support this clone. The J gene is TRBJ1-2, the V gene TRBV7-2, with no clear D. This CDR3 is built from 15 residues. The V and J ends lost 2 bases and 8 bases respectively, with 18 bases between them. CDR1 is SGHTA, CDR2 FQGNSA, per germline. CDR3 sequence: CASSLRSNSAGGYTF. CDR3 DNA: TGTGCCAGCAGCTTAAGGTCCAACTCCGCTGGGGGCTACACCTTC. Based on the CDR3 plus reference TRBV7-2 and TRBJ1-2, the full variable domain is GAGVSQSPSNKVTEKGKDVELRCDPISGHTALYWYRQSLGQGLEFLIYFQGNSAPDKSGLPSDRFSAERTGGSVSTLTIQRTQQEDSAVYLCASSLRSNSAGGYTFGSGTRLTVV.

This rearrangement joins TRBV4-1 to TRBJ2-3; no clear D. Looked up from germline, CDR1 is MGHRA and CDR2 is YSYEKL. CDR3 length: 16 residues. V was pared by 1 base and J by 2 bases, with 13 bases between. The CDR3 here is CASSQATGPNTDTQYF. The CDR3 DNA reads TGCGCCAGCAGCCAAGCTACGGGTCCGAACACAGATACGCAGTATTTT.